Given below is one T cell receptor beta chain in context. The data originate from a study of blood T cell repertoires in COVID-19. Study at large: The United States, Italy and Spain were the sources of the acute and convalescent COVID-19 samples.

This CDR3 has 15 amino acids. The V end lost 0 bases, the J end lost 6 bases, and 16 bases lay between the germline ends. CDR1 is SGHRS and CDR2 is YFSETQ in the germline V gene. Data came from immunoSEQ multiplex PCR; TCRdb stores just in-frame clones and leaves some out. The sample includes about 440,000 clones, less than 95% of them seen just once. Sequencing was carried out using PBMCs or T cells enriched from blood (not recorded which). V gene TRBV5-1 combines with J gene TRBJ2-7; tentative D call: TRBD2 (5 bases). The sequence came from a young man who had recovered from COVID-19. Here the CDR3 reads CASSLGPSSPIEQYF. The CDR3 DNA reads TGCGCCAGCAGCTTGGGGCCTAGCTCTCCTATCGAGCAGTACTTC.